These T cell receptor beta chains were read from a single sample in a study of spatial heterogeneity in lung cancer. TCRdb passed the 5' RACE reads through MiXCR, listing each CDR3 protein once. The sample lists 7,500 to 10,000 distinct CDR3 sequences, less than 10% occurring once. This material consisted of lung tumor tissue, taken at surgery. Every receptor here comes from a male donor with early-stage non-small cell lung cancer. CDR3s include the opening cysteine and the closing phenylalanine or tryptophan. A D gene is named only where the DNA matches it firmly. The size field is filled for only some rows; it gives once, few, many or a size class.

d_gene: .
abundance: many
len: 13
j_gene: TRBJ1-1
v_gene: TRBV18
CDR3aa: CASSPSGRTEAFF
CDR3nt: TGTGCCAGCTCACCATCCGGGAGGACTGAAGCTTTCTTT

d_gene: TRBD1
abundance: .
len: 19
j_gene: TRBJ2-3
v_gene: TRBV7-9
CDR3aa: CASSPRPGQGVFRTDTQYF
CDR3nt: TGTGCCAGCAGCCCGAGACCGGGACAGGGAGTATTCAGGACAGATACGCAGTATTTT

d_gene: .
abundance: .
len: 17
j_gene: TRBJ1-5
v_gene: TRBV6-5
CDR3aa: CASSYSATGTGNQPQHF
CDR3nt: TGTGCCAGCAGTTACTCGGCCACAGGGACCGGCAATCAGCCCCAGCATTTT

d_gene: .
abundance: medium-sized
len: 14
j_gene: TRBJ2-4
v_gene: TRBV12-3/TRBV12-4
CDR3aa: CASSLDSALNIQYF
CDR3nt: TGTGCCAGCAGTCTTGATTCGGCTCTAAACATTCAGTACTTC

d_gene: .
abundance: medium-sized
len: 14
j_gene: TRBJ1-1
v_gene: TRBV28
CDR3aa: CAVTLDPTGVEAFF
CDR3nt: TGTGCCGTGACCCTAGACCCTACTGGGGTTGAAGCTTTCTTT

d_gene: .
abundance: many
len: 14
j_gene: TRBJ2-5
v_gene: TRBV5-1
CDR3aa: CASSPSGLQETQYF
CDR3nt: TGCGCCAGCAGCCCCAGCGGACTCCAAGAGACCCAGTACTTC

d_gene: TRBD2
abundance: medium-sized
len: 16
j_gene: TRBJ2-3
v_gene: TRBV3-1
CDR3aa: CASSRKVAGNTDTQYF
CDR3nt: TGTGCCAGCAGCAGAAAGGTAGCGGGGAACACAGATACGCAGTATTTT

d_gene: TRBD1
abundance: .
len: 13
j_gene: TRBJ2-3
v_gene: TRBV20-1
CDR3aa: CSSRDRVSDTQYF
CDR3nt: TGCAGTTCACGGGACAGGGTCTCAGATACGCAGTATTTT

d_gene: TRBD2
abundance: many
len: 14
j_gene: TRBJ2-7
v_gene: TRBV24-1
CDR3aa: CATSLRGRSYEQYF
CDR3nt: TGTGCCACCAGTCTGCGCGGGAGATCCTACGAGCAGTACTTC

d_gene: .
abundance: many
len: 14
j_gene: TRBJ2-7
v_gene: TRBV20-1
CDR3aa: CSARRSELSYEQYF
CDR3nt: TGCAGTGCTAGAAGGTCAGAACTCTCCTACGAGCAGTACTTC

d_gene: .
abundance: .
len: 13
j_gene: TRBJ1-5
v_gene: TRBV20-1
CDR3aa: CSAKGRGNQPQHF
CDR3nt: TGCAGTGCTAAGGGACGAGGCAATCAGCCCCAGCATTTT

d_gene: .
abundance: many
len: 13
j_gene: TRBJ2-7
v_gene: TRBV29-1
CDR3aa: CSVGMGVGREQYF
CDR3nt: TGCAGCGTCGGGATGGGTGTAGGGAGGGAGCAGTACTTC

d_gene: .
abundance: .
len: 15
j_gene: TRBJ1-5
v_gene: TRBV10-3
CDR3aa: CAISEAGQSNQPQHF
CDR3nt: TGTGCCATCAGTGAGGCAGGGCAGTCTAATCAGCCCCAGCATTTT

d_gene: TRBD2
abundance: medium-sized
len: 14
j_gene: TRBJ2-5
v_gene: TRBV20-1
CDR3aa: CSARHAGGTETQYF
CDR3nt: TGCAGTGCTAGGCACGCGGGAGGAACAGAGACCCAGTACTTC

d_gene: .
abundance: medium-sized
len: 19
j_gene: TRBJ2-7
v_gene: TRBV6-5
CDR3aa: CASSYSTRRRGFFPYEQYF
CDR3nt: TGTGCCAGCAGTTACTCGACCCGCCGCAGGGGATTCTTCCCCTACGAGCAGTACTTC

d_gene: .
abundance: medium-sized
len: 14
j_gene: TRBJ1-2
v_gene: TRBV18
CDR3aa: CASSPGSGNYGYTF
CDR3nt: TGTGCCAGCTCACCAGGGAGTGGTAACTATGGCTACACCTTC

d_gene: TRBD2
abundance: medium-sized
len: 17
j_gene: TRBJ2-2
v_gene: TRBV10-2
CDR3aa: CASSEGLAGVGTGELFF
CDR3nt: TGCGCCAGCAGTGAGGGACTAGCGGGAGTAGGAACCGGGGAGCTGTTTTTT

d_gene: .
abundance: few
len: 12
j_gene: TRBJ2-1
v_gene: TRBV20-1
CDR3aa: CSATKQGDEQFF
CDR3nt: TGCAGTGCTACCAAACAGGGCGATGAGCAGTTCTTC

d_gene: TRBD1
abundance: .
len: 16
j_gene: TRBJ2-1
v_gene: TRBV20-1
CDR3aa: CSARDLGQGGGNEQFF
CDR3nt: TGCAGTGCTAGAGATCTAGGACAGGGAGGAGGCAATGAGCAGTTCTTC

d_gene: .
abundance: few
len: 15
j_gene: TRBJ2-3
v_gene: TRBV7-2
CDR3aa: CASSPSGAGTDTQYF
CDR3nt: TGTGCCAGCAGCCCCTCCGGGGCTGGCACAGATACGCAGTATTTT

d_gene: .
abundance: few
len: 14
j_gene: TRBJ1-5
v_gene: TRBV10-3
CDR3aa: CAISDGGSNQPQHF
CDR3nt: TGTGCCATCAGTGATGGAGGGTCTAATCAGCCCCAGCATTTT

d_gene: .
abundance: .
len: 14
j_gene: TRBJ2-7
v_gene: TRBV2
CDR3aa: CASISPGSSYEQYF
CDR3nt: TGTGCCAGCATCTCCCCCGGGAGCTCCTACGAGCAGTACTTC

d_gene: .
abundance: medium-sized
len: 13
j_gene: TRBJ2-2
v_gene: TRBV5-1
CDR3aa: CASSWRGTGELFF
CDR3nt: TGCGCCAGCAGCTGGAGGGGGACCGGGGAGCTGTTTTTT

d_gene: TRBD2
abundance: .
len: 15
j_gene: TRBJ2-1
v_gene: TRBV28
CDR3aa: CASRPGTSSYNEQFF
CDR3nt: TGTGCCAGCAGACCCGGGACTAGCTCCTACAATGAGCAGTTCTTC

d_gene: TRBD2
abundance: medium-sized
len: 16
j_gene: TRBJ2-3
v_gene: TRBV20-1
CDR3aa: CSATSGTSGGTDTQYF
CDR3nt: TGCAGTGCTACCAGCGGGACTAGCGGGGGCACAGATACGCAGTATTTT

d_gene: .
abundance: medium-sized
len: 14
j_gene: TRBJ1-4
v_gene: TRBV7-9
CDR3aa: CASSQGREDEKLFF
CDR3nt: TGTGCCAGCAGCCAGGGCCGGGAGGATGAAAAACTGTTTTTT

d_gene: TRBD1
abundance: medium-sized
len: 15
j_gene: TRBJ2-2
v_gene: TRBV5-1
CDR3aa: CASSPGTGYTGELFF
CDR3nt: TGCGCCAGCAGCCCTGGGACAGGATACACCGGGGAGCTGTTTTTT

d_gene: .
abundance: many
len: 12
j_gene: TRBJ1-2
v_gene: TRBV3-2
CDR3aa: CASSQDQGTDTF
CDR3nt: TGTGCCAGCAGCCAAGATCAGGGGACCGACACCTTC

d_gene: TRBD1
abundance: medium-sized
len: 14
j_gene: TRBJ2-7
v_gene: TRBV6-5
CDR3aa: CASSKPGQGNEQYF
CDR3nt: TGTGCCAGCAGTAAACCGGGACAGGGGAACGAGCAGTACTTC

d_gene: TRBD2
abundance: medium-sized
len: 16
j_gene: TRBJ2-2
v_gene: TRBV29-1
CDR3aa: CSVLSGSRTGTGELFF
CDR3nt: TGCAGCGTCCTTAGCGGGAGCCGAACGGGGACCGGGGAGCTGTTTTTT

d_gene: .
abundance: medium-sized
len: 13
j_gene: TRBJ2-1
v_gene: TRBV6-4
CDR3aa: CASSVGSATSRFF
CDR3nt: TGTGCCAGCAGTGTCGGCTCGGCGACGAGTAGGTTCTTC

d_gene: .
abundance: medium-sized
len: 13
j_gene: TRBJ1-1
v_gene: TRBV5-6
CDR3aa: CASSLDLNTEAFF
CDR3nt: TGTGCCAGCAGCTTGGACCTGAACACTGAAGCTTTCTTT

d_gene: .
abundance: many
len: 16
j_gene: TRBJ1-3
v_gene: TRBV12-3/TRBV12-4
CDR3aa: CASSFSGKVSGNTIYF
CDR3nt: TGTGCCAGCAGTTTTTCAGGGAAGGTATCTGGAAACACCATATATTTT

d_gene: .
abundance: .
len: 12
j_gene: TRBJ2-1
v_gene: TRBV14
CDR3aa: CASRPQGYEQFF
CDR3nt: TGTGCCAGCAGACCCCAGGGCTATGAGCAGTTCTTC

d_gene: TRBD1
abundance: medium-sized
len: 14
j_gene: TRBJ2-7
v_gene: TRBV10-3
CDR3aa: CAISGTGGSYEQYF
CDR3nt: TGTGCCATCAGTGGGACAGGGGGTTCCTACGAGCAGTACTTC

d_gene: TRBD1
abundance: .
len: 14
j_gene: TRBJ1-1
v_gene: TRBV3-1
CDR3aa: CASSRTGGETEAFF
CDR3nt: TGTGCCAGCAGCCGTACAGGGGGCGAGACTGAAGCTTTCTTT

d_gene: .
abundance: many
len: 15
j_gene: TRBJ2-7
v_gene: TRBV5-1
CDR3aa: CASSFGQGTSYEQYF
CDR3nt: TGCGCCAGCAGCTTTGGTCAGGGGACATCCTACGAGCAGTACTTC

d_gene: TRBD2
abundance: .
len: 17
j_gene: TRBJ2-2
v_gene: TRBV20-1
CDR3aa: CSAGKGGLAANTGELFF
CDR3nt: TGCAGTGCCGGAAAAGGAGGACTAGCGGCGAACACCGGGGAGCTGTTTTTT

d_gene: .
abundance: .
len: 13
j_gene: TRBJ1-5
v_gene: TRBV20-1
CDR3aa: CSASPGFGQPQHF
CDR3nt: TGCAGTGCTAGCCCAGGTTTCGGTCAGCCCCAGCATTTT

d_gene: .
abundance: medium-sized
len: 15
j_gene: TRBJ1-3
v_gene: TRBV7-2
CDR3aa: CASSLFVSTGNTIYF
CDR3nt: TGTGCCAGCAGCTTGTTCGTGAGCACTGGAAACACCATATATTTT

d_gene: .
abundance: medium-sized
len: 11
j_gene: TRBJ2-7
v_gene: TRBV5-8
CDR3aa: CASSRQYEQYF
CDR3nt: TGTGCCAGCAGCCGACAATACGAGCAGTACTTC

d_gene: .
abundance: many
len: 15
j_gene: TRBJ2-3
v_gene: TRBV5-6
CDR3aa: CASSLATDSTDTQYF
CDR3nt: TGTGCCAGCAGCTTGGCGACAGATAGCACAGATACGCAGTATTTT

d_gene: .
abundance: many
len: 11
j_gene: TRBJ1-1
v_gene: TRBV20-1
CDR3aa: CSASGNTEAFF
CDR3nt: TGCAGTGCTTCGGGTAACACTGAAGCTTTCTTT

d_gene: .
abundance: medium-sized
len: 14
j_gene: TRBJ1-3
v_gene: TRBV7-3
CDR3aa: CASSPTGDGNTIYF
CDR3nt: TGTGCCAGCAGCCCCACGGGAGACGGAAACACCATATATTTT

d_gene: TRBD1
abundance: few
len: 15
j_gene: TRBJ2-5
v_gene: TRBV27
CDR3aa: CASSTGTGGVETQYF
CDR3nt: TGTGCCAGCAGTACCGGGACAGGGGGCGTGGAGACCCAGTACTTC

d_gene: .
abundance: .
len: 14
j_gene: TRBJ1-2
v_gene: TRBV9
CDR3aa: CASSGEGANHGYTF
CDR3nt: TGTGCCAGCAGCGGTGAGGGAGCGAATCATGGCTACACCTTC

d_gene: TRBD2
abundance: .
len: 17
j_gene: TRBJ2-5
v_gene: TRBV11-1
CDR3aa: CASSSRRPSGAQETQYF
CDR3nt: TGTGCCAGCAGCTCGCGAAGGCCTAGCGGGGCGCAAGAGACCCAGTACTTC